Described below is a single T cell receptor beta chain sequence and its context. The antigen is not known. This sample was included in a study of T cell responses to AZD1222 COVID-19 vaccine. Findings and caveats of the study: The peak T cell response came first, and repertoires were sampled only after it. Baseline serostatus was positive in only a handful of AZD1222 recipients. Vaccination with two AZD1222 doses was followed by a rise in Spike-specific TCR breadth and depth. Nearly half of spike-specific TCRs reportedly target variant regions that are unmutated in the B.1.351 and B.1.1.7 variants.

Measured with immunoSEQ multiplex PCR; TCRdb has only the in-frame clones, and not every one. The table shows approximately 150,000 clones, with under 95% occurring only once. V gave up 5 bases and J gave up 0 bases; unmatched junction bases: 7. This CDR3 has 16 residues. Germline-derived CDR1 and CDR2 are SEHNR and FQNEAQ (reference sequence). V gene TRBV7-9 combines with J gene TRBJ2-3, with 8 bases aligning to TRBD2. The source of this sequence is an adult in good health. This specimen was peripheral blood, taken on day 0 of AZD1222 vaccination. The CDR3 sequence is CASSQGVAGSTDTQYF. The CDR3 nucleotides are TGTGCCAGCAGCCAAGGAGTAGCGGGGAGCACAGATACGCAGTATTTT. Full variable domain (outside the CDR3, taken from reference TRBV7-9 and TRBJ2-3): DTGVSQNPRHKITKRGQNVTFRCDPISEHNRLYWYRQTLGQGPEFLTYFQNEAQLEKSRLLSDRFSAERPKGSFSTLEIQRTEQGDSAMYLCASSQGVAGSTDTQYFGPGTRLTVL.